One T cell receptor beta chain is described in this entry. Its antigen remains unknown. The data stem from a study of T-cell reconstitution after alpha-beta-depleted transplantation in children. This CDR3 is built from 15 residues. V dropped 4 bases and J dropped 1 base, with 13 bases sitting between them. Germline V CDR1 and CDR2: SGHRS, YFSETQ. Study results and limitations: Newly made T cells mostly supplied T-cell counts and diversity one year after transplant. Several hundred graft clones that had expanded were reportedly the source of alpha-beta T cells about two months after transplant. Elevated TCRbeta diversity at day 60 was traced, in some patients, to surviving recipient T cells and thymic progenitors.

Researchers prepared the TCRbeta library using unique molecular identifiers, the study reports. One entry per CDR3 protein, called by TCRdb with MiXCR from the PCR reads. The repertoire holds about 830,000 distinct CDR3 sequences, with less than 20% as singletons. The chain uses TRBV5-1 and TRBJ2-3; the D gene is possibly TRBD2 (5 bases). The clonotype originates from a male patient between 5 and 17 years old who had a stem cell transplant for acute lymphoblastic leukemia, so the T cells may come from the graft donor. The material sequenced was PBMCs, mostly from graft donor cells, taken 360 days after TCRalphabeta/CD19-depleted stem cell transplant. CDR3 loop: CASSPKAGRTDTQYF. The CDR3 DNA follows: TGCGCCAGCAGCCCCAAGGCGGGCCGCACAGATACGCAGTATTTT.